This T cell receptor beta chain was sequenced for a study of cytomegalovirus exposure and HLA in healthy donors. Libraries were prepared by immunoSEQ multiplex PCR; TCRdb keeps only in-frame clonotypes and omits some of them. Of 150,000 to 200,000 clones in the sample, around four fifths were seen once. The CDR3 contains 13 residues. The ends were cut back, 4 bases at V and 7 bases at J, with 11 bases in the middle. The germline V gene encodes CDR1 MNHEY and CDR2 SVGAGI. This clonotype was obtained from a man aged 25 to 40 in good health and CMV-seropositive. Sequenced sample: PBMCs. The chain uses TRBV6-5 and TRBJ1-5; D might be TRBD1 (5 bases). The CDR3 nucleotides read TGTGCCAGCAGTTCTTCCCAGGGCCAGCCCCAGCATTTT. Protein product: CASSSSQGQPQHF.